The next 30 T cell receptor beta chains were all read from a single sample in a study of T cells in Graves' hyperthyroidism and ophthalmopathy. TCR beta CDR3 regions were amplified from RNA. The HTBI primer set drove a first-round RT-PCR of the TCR CDR3. TCRdb reanalysed the multiplex PCR reads using MiXCR and keeps one entry per CDR3 protein. The sample shows about 640,000 distinct CDR3 sequences, more than 20% of them seen only once. The sample taken for sequencing was blood. The receptors shown here come from a man between 25 and 39 years old with Graves' ophthalmopathy.

The rearrangement uses TRBV28 and TRBJ2-3, with 10 bases identical to TRBD2. Germline V gene sequence: CDR1 MDHEN, CDR2 SYDVKM. This CDR3 is 20 amino acids long. V was pared by 6 bases and J by 8 bases, with 26 bases of the junction left unmatched. As DNA, the CDR3 is TGTGCCAGCAGCTCACCCCCCGGAGCGGGAGGGGGTTGGTCGTACATTACGCAGTATTTT. As protein: CASSSPPGAGGGWSYITQYF.

At least ten counts were recorded for this clonotype. The chain has TRBV27 and TRBJ1-2; D is undetermined. The CDR3 loop spans 15 amino acids. The V gene lost 5 bases and the J gene lost 5 bases, with 18 bases spanning the gap. Germline CDR1 MNHEY, CDR2 SMNVEV (reference sequence). The CDR3 spells CASSQSVGKKYGYTF. The CDR3 coding sequence is TGTGCCAGCAGTCAAAGCGTGGGGAAGAAGTATGGCTACACCTTC.

Worth noting for this clonotype: A junction boundary mismatches the germline segment, possibly from a read error. The chain carries TRBV28 and TRBJ2-5; perhaps TRBD1 as D (5 bases). The CDR3 length is 15 residues. Germline CDR1 and CDR2: MDHEN and SYDVKM. CDR3 bases: TGTGTCAGCAGGGCCCGGCTAGGCGCCCAAGAGACCCAGTACTTC. This encodes CVSRARLGAQETQYF.

This clonotype came up a few times. This chain uses TRBV12-3 or TRBV12-4 with TRBJ1-1; no firm D call. V lost 3 bases and J 4 bases, leaving 6 bases between the germline ends. The CDR3 covers 12 residues. The CDR3 region has the DNA TGTGCCAGCAGTTTCGGGATCACTGAAGCTTTCTTT. Protein sequence: CASSFGITEAFF.

The CDR3 region is CASSIGGLGHLSGNTIYF. The CDR3 DNA reads TGTGCCAGCAGCATTGGCGGCTTGGGACACCTCTCTGGAAACACCATATATTTT. The chain employs TRBV5-6 and TRBJ1-3, with D possibly being TRBD1 (6 bases). With 4 bases removed from V and 0 bases from J, the gap between germline ends came to 20 bases. The germline V gene has CDR1 SGHDT and CDR2 YYEEEE. This CDR3 spans 18 amino acids.

The chain uses TRBV7-9 and TRBJ1-3; D gene ambiguous. The CDR3 consists of 14 residues. Trimming took 1 base from V and 3 from J, leaving 7 bases between them. CDR1 and CDR2 from the germline V gene are SEHNR and FQNEAQ (reference sequence). CDR3 nucleotide sequence: TGTGCCAGCAGCTTAGTCGGGGATGGAAACACCATATATTTT. The encoded protein is CASSLVGDGNTIYF.

The chain couples TRBV27 to TRBJ1-3; 8 bases align to TRBD1. The CDR3 spans 16 residues. J was trimmed by 1 base and V by 6 bases; bases with no gene match: 8. CDR1 MNHEY and CDR2 SMNVEV come from the germline V gene (reference sequence). CDR3 bases: TGTGCCAGCAGCACACTGGACAGGGCTTCTGGAAACACCATATATTTT. It translates to CASSTLDRASGNTIYF.

V and J are TRBV28 and TRBJ1-4; D not certain. The CDR3 is made up of 14 amino acids. V was trimmed by 2 bases and J by 8 bases, leaving 12 bases between them. Looked up from germline, CDR1 is MDHEN and CDR2 is SYDVKM. In DNA, the CDR3 is TGTGCCAGCAGTTTACGGGCGACGATCGAAAAACTGTTTTTT. It specifies CASSLRATIEKLFF. Full variable domain (rest looked up from reference TRBV28 and TRBJ1-4): DVKVTQSSRYLVKRTGEKVFLECVQDMDHENMFWYRQDPGLGLRLIYFSYDVKMKEKGDIPEGYSVSREKKERFSLILESASTNQTSMYLCASSLRATIEKLFFGSGTQLSVL.

The sample holds many counts of this clonotype. The rearrangement links TRBV12-3 or TRBV12-4 to TRBJ2-3; D ambiguous. V was shortened by 5 bases and J by 7 bases, with 10 bases between the two germline ends. The CDR3 runs 12 residues. The CDR3 region is CASSPPSNTQYF. CDR3 nucleotides: TGTGCCAGCAGTCCCCCGTCAAATACGCAGTATTTT.

In this sample, this clonotype turned up once. The chain employs TRBV7-2 and TRBJ2-7, with D possibly matching TRBD1 (6 bases). The CDR3 runs 12 residues. Trimming took off 4 bases at V and 5 bases at J, with 9 bases between the two ends. Germline V gene data show CDR1 as SGHTA and CDR2 as FQGNSA. CDR3 region: CASSWGRDEQYF. The CDR3 bases are TGTGCCAGCAGCTGGGGGCGGGACGAGCAGTACTTC.

This clonotype was seen ten or more times. This CDR3 is CASSHSGLAGAGQYF. The CDR3 region has the DNA TGTGCCAGCAGCCACTCAGGACTAGCGGGGGCCGGGCAGTACTTC. J is TRBJ2-7 and V is TRBV3-1, with TRBD2 identical over 13 bases. With 3 bases clipped from V and 9 bases from J, the junction kept 8 bases outside the gene matches. This CDR3 comprises 15 residues. Germline CDR1 is LGHDT and CDR2 is YNNKEL (reference sequence).

The chain is built from TRBV19 and TRBJ2-2; perhaps TRBD2 as D (6 bases). CDR3 length: 17 amino acids. The germline gives CDR1 LNHDA, CDR2 SQIVND (reference sequence). The V end lost 4 bases, the J end lost 4 bases, and 19 bases lay between the germline ends. This CDR3 is CASSTQLGGKTTGELFF. The DNA of the CDR3 is TGTGCCAGTAGTACCCAACTTGGGGGGAAGACCACCGGGGAGCTGTTTTTT.

This chain links TRBV20-1 with TRBJ1-1; D uncertain. This CDR3 contains 12 residues. CDR1 is DFQATT, CDR2 SNEGSKA, per germline (reference sequence). Trimming removed 6 bases at V and 11 bases at J, with 19 bases between. For the CDR3, the DNA is TGCAGTGCAGTCGGACCGGGAGCTGGGGCTTTCTTT. It codes for CSAVGPGAGAFF.

The chain carries TRBV20-1 and TRBJ1-3; D uncertain. The CDR3 totals 17 residues. CDR1 and CDR2 (germline): DFQATT, SNEGSKA (reference sequence). V was pared by 0 bases and J by 1 base, with 16 bases between. The CDR3 sequence: CSARDQKGLRSGNTIYF. CDR3 in DNA: TGCAGTGCTAGAGATCAGAAAGGCCTAAGATCTGGAAACACCATATATTTT.

As regards this clonotype: This may stem from a read error, because a much larger clone lies one nucleotide away. This chain links TRBV9 with TRBJ2-2, with D unresolved. The ends were cut back, 0 bases at V and 1 base at J, with 4 bases in the middle. The CDR3 has 14 residues. CDR1 is SGDLS and CDR2 is YYNGEE in the germline V gene. The CDR3: CASSVAGNTGELFF. Written as DNA, the CDR3 is TGTGCCAGCAGCGTAGCGGGGAACACCGGGGAGCTGTTTTTT.

Ten or more counts support this clonotype. The V and J genes are TRBV30 and TRBJ1-1, with 7 bases lining up with TRBD1. CDR1 and CDR2 (germline): GTSNPN, SVGIG (reference sequence). V shed 3 bases and J 0 bases; nucleotides not matched to a gene: 7. The CDR3 length is 15 residues. CDR3 nucleotides: TGTGCCTGGAGCGACGCGGACAGGCTGAACACTGAAGCTTTCTTT. Translation gives CAWSDADRLNTEAFF.

This clonotype has just a few counts. The chain recombines TRBV4-1 with TRBJ2-5; perhaps D is TRBD1 or TRBD2 (5 bases each). The length of the CDR3 is 16 residues. Per germline, CDR1 MGHRA and CDR2 YSYEKL. The V end lost 1 base, the J end lost 1 base, and 13 bases lay between the germline ends. This CDR3 is CASSQGDWDPQETQYF. CDR3 coding DNA: TGCGCCAGCAGCCAAGGGGATTGGGACCCCCAAGAGACCCAGTACTTC.

The table lists this clonotype with a count of one. The genes are TRBV6-4 and TRBJ2-5; 8 bases are shared with TRBD1. Germline lookup yields CDR1 MRHNA and CDR2 SNTAGT. The junction had 4 bases not matched to a gene; V was cut back by 0 bases and J by 1 base. The CDR3 contains 16 residues. The CDR3 here is CASSDSPGQGQETQYF. For the CDR3, the DNA is TGTGCCAGCAGTGACTCCCCTGGACAGGGCCAAGAGACCCAGTACTTC.

This clonotype was found many times. The chain couples TRBV6-2 or TRBV6-3 to TRBJ1-2; maybe TRBD1 (6 bases). Trimming pared 2 bases from V and 4 bases from J, leaving 11 bases between. The CDR3 loop spans 14 amino acids. Germline V gene sequence: CDR1 MNHEY, CDR2 SVGEGT. CDR3 bases: TGTGCCAGCAGTTACGGGACAAGAATCTATGGCTACACCTTC. Its translation is CASSYGTRIYGYTF.

Ten or more counts support this clonotype. This chain links TRBV5-1 with TRBJ2-1; 7 positions agree with TRBD2. The CDR3 is 15 residues long. The V segment lost 0 bases and the J segment 3 bases; nucleotides outside the gene matches: 3. Germline V gene data show CDR1 as SGHRS and CDR2 as YFSETQ. In nucleotides, the CDR3 is TGCGCCAGCAGCTTGGGCGGGGGAGGCTACAATGAGCAGTTCTTC. Protein: CASSLGGGGYNEQFF.

Many counts were recorded for this clonotype. This chain uses TRBV28 with TRBJ2-7; the match to TRBD1 covers 7 bases. With V trimmed by 6 bases and J by 0 bases, 5 bases remained unmatched. This CDR3 comprises 14 residues. The germline gives CDR1 MDHEN, CDR2 SYDVKM. Here the CDR3 reads CASSPGDSSYEQYF. CDR3 nucleotide sequence: TGTGCCAGCAGCCCAGGGGACAGCTCCTACGAGCAGTACTTC.

Many counts were recorded for this clonotype. The genes are TRBV7-2 and TRBJ2-3; a weak D match, TRBD2 (6 bases). Trimming pared 1 base from V and 2 bases from J, leaving 16 bases between. Per germline, CDR1 SGHTA and CDR2 FQGNSA. The CDR3 totals 17 residues. CDR3 nucleotides: TGTGCCAGCAGCTTAGTGGATAGCGGCCCACCCACAGATACGCAGTATTTT. Encoded protein: CASSLVDSGPPTDTQYF.

A few counts support this clonotype. The chain couples TRBV28 to TRBJ2-3; D is unclear. CDR1 is MDHEN and CDR2 is SYDVKM in the germline V gene. The V gene lost 3 bases and the J gene lost 0 bases, with 7 bases spanning the gap. This CDR3 region has 14 residues. CDR3 nucleotides: TGTGCCAGCAGTTTGTATAGCAGCACAGATACGCAGTATTTT. Translating it yields CASSLYSSTDTQYF.

This clonotype was seen many times. The chain uses TRBV20-1 and TRBJ1-1, with TRBD1 as a possible D gene (5 bases). V was cut by 6 bases and J by 5 bases, with 13 bases left in between. Germline lookup yields CDR1 DFQATT and CDR2 SNEGSKA (reference sequence). The CDR3 runs to 12 residues. As DNA, the CDR3 is TGCAGTGCCGGTGGCAGGGTAACTGAAGCTTTCTTT. Its translation is CSAGGRVTEAFF.

The chain combines TRBV2 with TRBJ2-4; TRBD1 aligns across 8 bases. V was pared by 5 bases and J by 0 bases, with 3 bases of the junction left unmatched. The CDR3 is made up of 15 amino acids. Germline CDR1 reads SNHLY; CDR2 reads FYNNEI. The CDR3 protein is CASSLDRGAKNIQYF. CDR3 nucleotide sequence: TGTGCCAGCAGTCTCGACAGGGGAGCCAAAAACATTCAGTACTTC.

This clonotype was counted between two and nine times. The rearrangement links TRBV5-1 to TRBJ2-1, with TRBD2 identical over 11 bases. V lost 0 bases to trimming and J lost 6 bases; unmatched junction nucleotides: 5. CDR1 and CDR2 (germline): SGHRS, YFSETQ. The CDR3 is 16 amino acids. The CDR3 nucleotides read TGCGCCAGCAGCTTGGGACTAGCGGGATTATTCAATGAGCAGTTCTTC. This encodes CASSLGLAGLFNEQFF.

This clonotype was detected many times. CDR3 coding DNA: TGTGCCAGCAGTGAAGAAGGATATAGCAATCAGCCCCAGCATTTT. Translation: CASSEEGYSNQPQHF. This sequence joins TRBV2 and TRBJ1-5; no clear D gene. V was pared by 1 base and J by 0 bases, with 7 bases between. The CDR3 totals 15 residues. The germline gives CDR1 SNHLY, CDR2 FYNNEI.

This clonotype was counted between two and nine times. This rearrangement joins TRBV7-9 to TRBJ2-7; D might be TRBD1 or TRBD2, each matching 5 bases. The CDR3 totals 13 residues. The V gene's germline CDR1 is SEHNR and CDR2 FQNEAQ (reference sequence). V was cut by 8 bases and J by 4 bases, with 15 bases left in between. In DNA form, the CDR3 reads TGTGCCAGCTGCCGGGACCCCGAGTACGAGCAGTACTTC. Its protein product is CASCRDPEYEQYF.

This sequence joins TRBV7-6 and TRBJ1-3, with a weak D call TRBD1 (6 bases). Deletions cut 5 bases from V and 0 bases from J, with 23 bases between. The CDR3 is 19 residues long. Germline V gene lookup returns CDR1 SGHVS and CDR2 FNYEAQ. The CDR3 loop is CASSPPKGGIVLSGNTIYF. The CDR3 DNA reads TGTGCCAGCAGCCCGCCCAAGGGGGGGATCGTCCTCTCTGGAAACACCATATATTTT.

The rearrangement joins TRBV20-1 to TRBJ1-1; D not resolved. The V end was cut by 0 bases, the J end by 1 base, with 9 bases between. Germline V gives CDR1 DFQATT, CDR2 SNEGSKA (reference sequence). This CDR3 spans 14 amino acids. This CDR3 reads CSARDGQKNTEAFF. The CDR3 DNA follows: TGCAGTGCTAGAGATGGCCAGAAGAACACTGAAGCTTTCTTT.